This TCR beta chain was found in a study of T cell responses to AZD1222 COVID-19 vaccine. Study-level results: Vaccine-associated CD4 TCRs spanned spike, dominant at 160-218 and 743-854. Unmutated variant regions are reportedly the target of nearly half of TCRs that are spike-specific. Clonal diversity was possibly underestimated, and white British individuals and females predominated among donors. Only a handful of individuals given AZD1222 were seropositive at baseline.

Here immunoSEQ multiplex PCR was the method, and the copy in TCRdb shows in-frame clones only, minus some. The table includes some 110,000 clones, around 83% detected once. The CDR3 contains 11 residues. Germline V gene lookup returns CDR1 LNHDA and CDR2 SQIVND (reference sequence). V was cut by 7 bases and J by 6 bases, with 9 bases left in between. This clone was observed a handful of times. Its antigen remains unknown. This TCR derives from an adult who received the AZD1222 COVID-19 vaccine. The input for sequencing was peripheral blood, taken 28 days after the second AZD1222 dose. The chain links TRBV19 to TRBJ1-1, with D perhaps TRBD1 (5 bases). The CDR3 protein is CASIQGAEAFF. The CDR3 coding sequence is TGTGCCAGTATTCAAGGGGCTGAAGCTTTCTTT.